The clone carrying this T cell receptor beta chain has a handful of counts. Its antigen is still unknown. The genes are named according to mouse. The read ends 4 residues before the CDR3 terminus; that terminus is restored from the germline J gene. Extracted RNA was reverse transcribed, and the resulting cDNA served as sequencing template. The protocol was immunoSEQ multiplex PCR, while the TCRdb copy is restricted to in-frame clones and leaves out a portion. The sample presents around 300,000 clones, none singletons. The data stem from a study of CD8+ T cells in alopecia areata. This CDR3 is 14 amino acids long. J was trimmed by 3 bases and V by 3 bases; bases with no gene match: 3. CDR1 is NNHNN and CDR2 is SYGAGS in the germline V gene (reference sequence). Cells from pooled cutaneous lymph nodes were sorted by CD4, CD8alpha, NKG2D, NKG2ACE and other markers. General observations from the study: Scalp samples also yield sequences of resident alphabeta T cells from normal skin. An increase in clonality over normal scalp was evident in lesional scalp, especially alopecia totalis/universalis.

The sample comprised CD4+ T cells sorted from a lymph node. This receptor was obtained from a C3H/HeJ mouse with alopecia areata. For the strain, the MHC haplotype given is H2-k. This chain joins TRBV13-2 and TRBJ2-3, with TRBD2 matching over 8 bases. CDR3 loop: CASGGRTGAETLYF. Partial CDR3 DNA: TGTGCCAGCGGTGGCAGGACTGGGGCAGAA.